What follows describes a single T cell receptor beta chain. Its target is unknown. This entry comes from a study of monozygotic twins with inflammatory bowel disease. Study results and limitations: Clonotypes shared with others were fewer in IBD patients than in healthy twins, especially with disease activity.

Incorporation of UMIs carrying a 6-nucleotide sample barcode was performed by template switching. TCRdb reprocessed the 5' RACE reads and stores each CDR3 protein as one record, lacking DNA. In total, the table holds 200,000 to 250,000 distinct CDR3 sequences. Germline loops: CDR1 SEHNR, CDR2 FQNEAQ (reference sequence). The CDR3 is made up of 11 amino acids. Collection of an approximately 2.5 ml blood sample took place per donor. Whole blood supplied total RNA, and T cells were not sorted. The genes are TRBV7-9 and TRBJ2-1. The sequenced sample was blood. The origin of this receptor is a human donor with ulcerative colitis or Crohn's disease, or a healthy co-twin of an affected twin (not recorded which). The CDR3 sequence is CASSPFNEQFF.